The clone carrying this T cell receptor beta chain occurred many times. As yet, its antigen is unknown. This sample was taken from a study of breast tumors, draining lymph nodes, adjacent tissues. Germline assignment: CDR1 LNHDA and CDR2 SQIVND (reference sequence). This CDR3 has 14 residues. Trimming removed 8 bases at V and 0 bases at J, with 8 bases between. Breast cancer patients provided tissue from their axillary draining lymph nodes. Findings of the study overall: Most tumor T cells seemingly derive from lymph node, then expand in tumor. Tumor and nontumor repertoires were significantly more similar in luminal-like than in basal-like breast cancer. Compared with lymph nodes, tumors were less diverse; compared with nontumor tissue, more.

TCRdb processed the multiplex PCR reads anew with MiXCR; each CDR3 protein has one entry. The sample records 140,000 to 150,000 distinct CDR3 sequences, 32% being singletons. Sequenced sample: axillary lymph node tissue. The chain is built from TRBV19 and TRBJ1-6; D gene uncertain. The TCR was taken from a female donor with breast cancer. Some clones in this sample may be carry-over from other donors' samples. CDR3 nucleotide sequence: TGTGCCAGTGCTAGGGACTCCTATAATTCACCCCTCCACTTT. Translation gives CASARDSYNSPLHF. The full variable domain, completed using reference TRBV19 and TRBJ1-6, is DGGITQSPKYLFRKEGQNVTLSCEQNLNHDAMYWYRQDPGQGLRLIYYSQIVNDFQKGDIAEGYSVSREKKESFPLTVTSAQKNPTAFYLCASARDSYNSPLHFGNGTRLTVT.